This is a list of T cell receptor beta chains from one sample in a study of blood T cell repertoires in COVID-19. Data came from immunoSEQ multiplex PCR; TCRdb stores just in-frame clones and leaves some out. The sample has 330,000 or so clones; 92% are singletons. Sequences were obtained from PBMCs or T cells enriched from blood (not recorded which). These receptors were obtained from a young woman who had recovered from COVID-19. Both conserved end residues are part of each CDR3. D genes are given only for firm matches. Clone size is stated in some rows and not others, as once, few, many or a class when expanded.

>16|-|-|TRBJ2-7|TRBV4-1
TGCGCCAGCAGCCAAGTAACGCAGGCCGGGGGAGGCGAGCAGTACTTC
CASSQVTQAGGGEQYF
>14|-|TRBD1|TRBJ2-7|TRBV5-1
TGCGCCAGCAGCACCGGGACAGCTATCCACGAGCAGTACTTC
CASSTGTAIHEQYF
>15|-|-|TRBJ2-3|TRBV7-2
TGTGCCAGCAGCTTCCGGCAGGGGCCCCCAGATACGCAGTATTTT
CASSFRQGPPDTQYF
>14|-|TRBD1|TRBJ2-7|TRBV2
TGTGCCAGCAGTAACCTGGACAGGGAGGACGAGCAGTACTTC
CASSNLDREDEQYF
>13|once|-|TRBJ1-2|TRBV11-2
TGTGCCAGCAGCTTCGACAGAAACTATGGCTACACCTTC
CASSFDRNYGYTF
>11|-|TRBD1|TRBJ2-7|TRBV29-1
TGCAGCGTGGGACAGGGAAACGAGCAGTACTTC
CSVGQGNEQYF
>13|-|TRBD1|TRBJ2-1|TRBV7-8
TGTGCCAGCACTCCTCCAGGGGGCAGGGAGCAGTTCTTC
CASTPPGGREQFF
>16|-|-|TRBJ1-6|TRBV2
TGTGCCAGCATGGGCGGGGCTAGCTCCTATAATTCACCCCTCCACTTT
CASMGGASSYNSPLHF
>16|-|TRBD2|TRBJ2-2|TRBV9
TGTGCCAGCAGCGTAGACCCTAGCGGGGGGGCCGGGGAGCTGTTTTTT
CASSVDPSGGAGELFF
>13|-|TRBD1|TRBJ2-4|TRBV27
TGTGCCAGCAGTTTTAACAGGGGTAACATTCAGTACTTC
CASSFNRGNIQYF
>15|-|TRBD1|TRBJ2-3|TRBV5-1
TGCGCCAGCAACCCGGGACAGGGATCCACAGATACGCAGTATTTT
CASNPGQGSTDTQYF
>12|-|-|TRBJ1-2|TRBV7-2
TGTGCCAGCAGCTACACAGGTCGTGGCTACACCTTC
CASSYTGRGYTF
>14|-|-|TRBJ2-7|TRBV5-4
TGTGCCAGCAGCTTGGTGGGAGACTCCTACGAGCAGTACTTC
CASSLVGDSYEQYF
>11|once|-|TRBJ2-3|TRBV28
TGTGCCAGCAGTTTCCGGGTAGCGCAGTATTTT
CASSFRVAQYF
>14|-|TRBD1|TRBJ1-1|TRBV18
TGTGCCAGCTCACCGGACAGGGATTACACTGAAGCTTTCTTT
CASSPDRDYTEAFF
>12|few|TRBD1|TRBJ2-2|TRBV28
TGTGCCAGCGACAGGGTGACCGGGGAGCTGTTTTTT
CASDRVTGELFF
>16|-|TRBD2|TRBJ2-3|TRBV4-1
TGCGCCAGCAGGAAGACTAGCGGGGGCCGGGGAGATACGCAGTATTTT
CASRKTSGGRGDTQYF
>13|-|-|TRBJ1-5|TRBV12-3/TRBV12-4
TGTGCCAGCAGAGAGGATCGCGGTCAGCCCCAGCATTTT
CASREDRGQPQHF
>16|-|TRBD2|TRBJ2-2|TRBV7-2
TGTGCCAGCAGCCCCGGGGGACTAGGAGGCACCGGGGAGCTGTTTTTT
CASSPGGLGGTGELFF
>17|-|TRBD1|TRBJ2-5|TRBV24-1
TGTGCCACCAGTGACCCCCCGGGACAGGGGTACCAAGAGACCCAGTACTTC
CATSDPPGQGYQETQYF